These T cell receptor beta chains were read from a single sample in a study of PD-1 blockade in classical Hodgkin lymphoma. TCRdb's table, derived via immunoSEQ multiplex PCR, lists solely in-frame clones and lacks some. The sample shows 70,000 or so clones, around 75% of them seen only once. The source material was peripheral blood mononuclear cells (PBMCs), sampled before the second cycle of nivolumab. The receptor set was obtained from a human donor with classical Hodgkin lymphoma. Both conserved end residues are part of each CDR3. Clone size appears in some rows only: once, few, many, or a class for an expanded clone.

j_call	v_call	clone_size	cdr3_aa
TRBJ1-1	TRBV5-6	NA	CASSPQGTLLGEAFF
TRBJ2-3	TRBV18	NA	CASSPWGQADTQYF
TRBJ2-7	TRBV7-3	NA	CASSLSAFHEQYF
TRBJ2-1	TRBV2	NA	CASSVGAGGNEQFF
TRBJ1-5	TRBV2	NA	CASSPWRLEAQHF
TRBJ2-7	TRBV28	few	CASSLLEKSYEQYF
TRBJ1-6	TRBV11-2	NA	CASSLESTGVYNSPLHF
TRBJ1-1	TRBV29-1	NA	CSVPGPNTEAFF
TRBJ2-5	TRBV7-7	NA	CASSQRGETQYF
TRBJ2-3	TRBV15	NA	CATSRAGDTDTQYF
TRBJ1-4	TRBV7-8	once	CASSAFHRGNSEKLFF
TRBJ1-4	TRBV5-1	NA	CASSLRVATNEKLFF
TRBJ2-2	TRBV19	few	CASSWAGTTGELFF
TRBJ1-2	TRBV5-4	NA	CASSLSSSRYGYTF
TRBJ2-1	TRBV20-1	NA	CSARDHNEQFF
TRBJ2-7	TRBV27	NA	CAGSPGTGDYEQYF
TRBJ1-1	TRBV19	NA	CASKADTEAFF
TRBJ1-1	TRBV5-1	once	CASSFQGASLGTEAFF
TRBJ1-4	TRBV5-1	once	CASSLPQGANEKLFF
TRBJ1-1	TRBV5-4	NA	CASSLAGSSPWNTEAFF
TRBJ2-1	TRBV6-1	NA	CAISEPFDGSSYNEQFF
TRBJ2-1	TRBV30	once	CAWRAFGTSGRNEQFF
TRBJ2-7	TRBV11-2	NA	CASSFSTGFSYEQYF
TRBJ2-1	TRBV6-5	NA	CASSLIQGATFF
TRBJ1-2	TRBV2	NA	CASRGGDYGYTF
TRBJ2-2	TRBV6-1	NA	CASSTGELFF
TRBJ1-1	TRBV28	NA	CASSSPSSGGIVAFF
TRBJ2-7	TRBV2	NA	CASSEYGTPSYEQYF
TRBJ1-5	TRBV9	few	CASSRPQHF
TRBJ1-1	TRBV27	NA	CASSLSPVTEAFF
TRBJ1-3	TRBV10-2	NA	CASSAPRAISGNTIYF
TRBJ2-1	TRBV14	NA	CASSQGYYNEQFF
TRBJ2-2	TRBV7-3	NA	CASSSYGGDTGELFF
TRBJ2-1	TRBV4-1	few	CASSHSPPGQGIDEQFF
TRBJ1-1	TRBV7-2	NA	CASSLIATANTEAFF
TRBJ1-1	TRBV30	few	CAWSVGASGAGEAFF
TRBJ1-2	TRBV10-1	NA	CASSESGGYGYTF
TRBJ1-2	TRBV7-2	few	CASSPGRFYGYTF
TRBJ2-1	TRBV23-1	NA	CASSPVPPGSPQGEQFF
TRBJ1-2	TRBV7-6	NA	CASSPGGGYNYGYTF
TRBJ1-1	TRBV25-1	NA	CASSRVGGTEAFF
TRBJ2-1	TRBV9	once	CASSGISSGSYNEQFF
TRBJ1-2	TRBV4-1	few	CASSQDHGLGNYGYTF
TRBJ1-1	TRBV29-1	few	CSFSWGMNTEAFF
TRBJ2-7	TRBV15	NA	CATSKDRGPYEQYF
TRBJ1-1	TRBV6-1	NA	CASSERPQATEAFF
TRBJ1-1	TRBV29-1	NA	CSVVGGRDTEAFF
TRBJ2-2	TRBV14	NA	CASSGRELNTGELFF
TRBJ2-5	TRBV5-1	NA	CASSFGSVEGQETQYF
TRBJ1-1	TRBV5-1	NA	CASRIQGARGTEAFF
TRBJ1-2	TRBV2	few	CASSDDGAPVYGYTF
TRBJ2-7	TRBV19	NA	CASRMTSGGTYEQYF
TRBJ1-5	TRBV15	few	CATSRGAVNSNQPQHF